What follows are 29 T cell receptor beta chains derived from one specimen sequenced in a study of T cell responses to AZD1222 COVID-19 vaccine. The assay was immunoSEQ multiplex PCR, and TCRdb's table has in-frame clones only and misses some. The sample consists of about 99,000 clones, about 91% of them appearing once. The sequencing used peripheral blood, collected on day 0 of AZD1222 vaccination. The receptor source for this set is an adult in good health.

The rearrangement uses TRBV3-1 (or the pseudogene TRBV3-2) and TRBJ2-1, with D unresolved. Germline V gives CDR1 LGHDT, CDR2 YNNKEL (reference sequence). The CDR3 is 18 residues long. Trimming removed 0 bases at V and 2 bases at J, with 17 bases between. The CDR3 here is CASSQDRANLGPYNEQFF. The DNA of the CDR3 is TGTGCCAGCAGCCAAGATCGGGCCAACCTAGGGCCCTACAATGAGCAGTTCTTC.

The chain links TRBV18 to TRBJ1-2; TRBD1 matches at 7 bases. The CDR3 covers 15 residues. The V gene end was trimmed by 3 bases and the J gene end by 8 bases; junction bases not matched to a gene: 12. Germline CDR1 is KGHSH and CDR2 is LQKENI. CDR3 residues: CASSPRDRRPSGYTF. The CDR3 DNA reads as TGTGCCAGCTCACCCCGGGACAGAAGGCCCAGCGGCTACACCTTC.

This clone was detected once. V is TRBV18 and J is TRBJ2-2, with 8 bases fitting TRBD2. Germline CDR1 is KGHSH and CDR2 is LQKENI. J lost 2 bases, V lost 8 bases, and 4 bases had no gene match. This CDR3 contains 14 residues. Here the CDR3 reads CASPGRGNTGELFF. The DNA for the CDR3 is TGTGCCAGCCCCGGGAGGGGTAACACCGGGGAGCTGTTTTTT.

CDR3 nucleotide sequence: TGCGCCAGCATGGTGAGAGGGGTCGACACAGATACGCAGTATTTT. Translation: CASMVRGVDTDTQYF. The rearrangement links TRBV5-1 to TRBJ2-3; tentatively, D is TRBD1 or TRBD2 (5 bases each). CDR1 and CDR2 (germline): SGHRS, YFSETQ. The length of the CDR3 is 15 residues. Trimming pared 6 bases from V and 2 bases from J, leaving 16 bases between.

The CDR3 protein is CASSPEGSRITEAFF. CDR3 sequence (DNA): TGTGCCAGCAGCCCAGAGGGATCACGGATTACTGAAGCTTTCTTT. The genes are TRBV3-1 (or the pseudogene TRBV3-2) and TRBJ1-1; no clear D gene. V was pared by 4 bases and J by 5 bases, with 17 bases between. This CDR3 is 15 amino acids long. Germline-derived CDR1 and CDR2 are LGHDT and YNNKEL (reference sequence).

This rearrangement joins TRBV7-9 to TRBJ1-6; no firm D call. Trimming removed 5 bases at V and 5 bases at J, with 13 bases between. This CDR3 contains 15 residues. In germline, CDR1 is SEHNR, CDR2 FQNEAQ (reference sequence). CDR3 in DNA: TGTGCCAGCAGCGCCGTGGACGCTAATAATTCACCCCTCCACTTT. Protein product: CASSAVDANNSPLHF.

The V and J genes are TRBV5-5 and TRBJ1-2; D remains ambiguous. CDR1 is SGHKS and CDR2 is YYEKEE in the germline V gene (reference sequence). Trimming removed 1 base at V and 2 bases at J, with 9 bases between. The CDR3 spans 14 residues. CDR3 sequence reads: CASSLLSENYGYTF. The CDR3 coding sequence is TGTGCCAGCAGCTTGCTGTCGGAGAACTATGGCTACACCTTC.

The genes are TRBV14 and TRBJ1-2; D is undetermined. The CDR3 contains 13 residues. Trimming pared 0 bases from V and 9 bases from J, leaving 11 bases between. In germline, CDR1 is SGHDN, CDR2 FVKESK. CDR3 protein: CASSQEVGRCYTF. As DNA, the CDR3 is TGTGCCAGCAGCCAAGAGGTAGGGAGGTGCTACACCTTC.

The chain is built from TRBV4-2 and TRBJ2-4, with TRBD1 identical over 7 bases. With 2 bases clipped from V and 5 bases from J, the junction kept 6 bases outside the gene matches. CDR1 and CDR2 (germline): LGHNA, YNFKEQ. CDR3 size: 15 residues. The CDR3 region has the DNA TGTGCCAGCAGCCAAATTACAGGGGCACAAAACATTCAGTACTTC. This encodes CASSQITGAQNIQYF.

Here the CDR3 reads CASSLAWTSGGFANTGELFF. The CDR3 region has the DNA TGCGCCAGCAGCTTGGCCTGGACTAGTGGGGGGTTCGCGAACACCGGGGAGCTGTTTTTT. The chain links TRBV5-1 to TRBJ2-2; 7 bases agree with TRBD2. This CDR3 is built from 20 residues. V dropped 0 bases and J dropped 0; count of bases not matched to a gene: 14. Germline V gene lookup returns CDR1 SGHRS and CDR2 YFSETQ.

The rearrangement joins TRBV27 to TRBJ1-1, with D hard to call. The CDR3 is made up of 13 amino acids. The V gene's germline CDR1 is MNHEY and CDR2 SMNVEV (reference sequence). Trimming stripped 2 bases from V and 2 bases from J, with 6 bases between. CDR3 sequence (DNA): TGTGCCAGCAGTTTAAGGGAAAACACTGAAGCTTTCTTT. As protein: CASSLRENTEAFF.

This chain uses TRBV27 with TRBJ2-2; the match to TRBD1 covers 8 bases. Germline V lookup: CDR1 MNHEY, CDR2 SMNVEV (reference sequence). The CDR3 covers 14 residues. The J segment lost 7 bases and the V segment lost 8 bases, leaving 9 bases of the junction unmatched. The CDR3 DNA sequence: TGTGCCAGCTCCGGGACAGGCGTATTCGGGGAGCTGTTTTTT. Its translation: CASSGTGVFGELFF.

This clone is a singleton in its sample. This sequence joins TRBV19 and TRBJ2-7; D possibly corresponds to TRBD2 (5 bases). Trimming pared 5 bases from V and 1 base from J, leaving 9 bases between. The germline V gene encodes CDR1 LNHDA and CDR2 SQIVND (reference sequence). CDR3 length equals 13 residues. The CDR3 sequence is CASSADSSYEQYF. The CDR3 DNA sequence: TGTGCCAGTAGTGCGGACTCTTCCTACGAGCAGTACTTC. The full variable domain, with the rest looked up from reference TRBV19 and TRBJ2-7, is DGGITQSPKYLFRKEGQNVTLSCEQNLNHDAMYWYRQDPGQGLRLIYYSQIVNDFQKGDIAEGYSVSREKKESFPLTVTSAQKNPTAFYLCASSADSSYEQYFGPGTRLTVT.

CDR3 sequence reads: CASSHRRSNYGYTF. The CDR3 region has the DNA TGTGCCAGCAGTCACAGACGTTCTAACTATGGCTACACCTTC. The chain recombines TRBV28 with TRBJ1-2; D is unclear. The germline CDR1 and CDR2 sequences are MDHEN and SYDVKM. The V end was cut by 5 bases, the J end by 0 bases, with 10 bases between. The CDR3 loop spans 14 amino acids.

The chain recombines TRBV2 with TRBJ2-7; 7 bases align to TRBD1. The CDR3 is 15 residues long. V lost 8 bases to trimming and J lost 3 bases; unmatched junction nucleotides: 13. Germline CDR1 SNHLY, CDR2 FYNNEI. CDR3: CASRIDRVGHYEQYF. Written as DNA, the CDR3 is TGTGCCAGCCGAATAGACAGGGTGGGACACTACGAGCAGTACTTC. The full variable domain, completed using reference TRBV2 and TRBJ2-7, is EPEVTQTPSHQVTQMGQEVILRCVPISNHLYFYWYRQILGQKVEFLVSFYNNEISEKSEIFDDQFSVERPDGSNFTLKIRSTKLEDSAMYFCASRIDRVGHYEQYFGPGTRLTVT.

To note about this clone: The CDR3 carries no conserved terminal phenylalanine or tryptophan, so it likely arises from a read error. The chain recombines TRBV2 with TRBJ1-6; D remains ambiguous. Germline V gives CDR1 SNHLY, CDR2 FYNNEI. The V end lost 4 bases, the J end lost 7 bases, and 14 bases lay between the germline ends. The CDR3 runs 15 residues. CDR3 sequence (DNA): TGTGCCAGCAGTGGGGGTGCTCAGCGAAATTCACCCCTCCACCTT. Its protein is CASSGGAQRNSPLHL.

The chain has TRBV11-2 and TRBJ2-1, with D perhaps TRBD2 (5 bases). In germline, CDR1 is SGHAT, CDR2 FQNNGV. Trimming removed 0 bases at V and 8 bases at J, with 8 bases between. The CDR3 sequence is 13 residues long. CDR3 loop: CASSLDRSDEQFF. CDR3 nucleotide sequence: TGTGCCAGCAGCTTAGATCGTAGCGATGAGCAGTTCTTC.

V gene TRBV6-5 combines with J gene TRBJ1-1; possible D gene TRBD1, 6 bases. V was pared by 5 bases and J by 1 base, with 8 bases between. The germline V gene has CDR1 MNHEY and CDR2 SVGAGI. The length of the CDR3 is 13 residues. The CDR3 region is CASSRTANTEAFF. Written as DNA, the CDR3 is TGTGCCAGCAGTCGGACAGCGAACACTGAAGCTTTCTTT.

This chain joins TRBV5-1 and TRBJ2-7, with 9 positions matching TRBD2. The J segment lost 0 bases and the V segment lost 3 bases, leaving 1 base of the junction unmatched. Germline assignment: CDR1 SGHRS and CDR2 YFSETQ. CDR3 length equals 14 residues. The CDR3 coding sequence is TGCGCCAGCAGCTCTAGCGGGGCCTCCTACGAGCAGTACTTC. Its translation: CASSSSGASYEQYF.

This clone has only one observation. The chain is built from TRBV4-1 and TRBJ1-2, with D possibly TRBD1 on 6 matching bases. Trimming took 1 base from V and 2 from J, leaving 14 bases between them. This CDR3 is built from 16 residues. Germline V CDR1 and CDR2: MGHRA, YSYEKL. The CDR3 loop is CASSQVGIGGNYGYTF. The CDR3, as DNA: TGCGCCAGCAGCCAAGTGGGGATAGGGGGAAACTATGGCTACACCTTC.

This chain connects TRBV9 to TRBJ2-3; 7 bases line up with TRBD2. Germline CDR1 reads SGDLS; CDR2 reads YYNGEE. The CDR3 covers 14 residues. V dropped 1 base and J dropped 4; count of bases not matched to a gene: 3. CDR3 bases: TGTGCCAGCAGCGTACTCGCGGGGGCAGATACGCAGTATTTT. Translation: CASSVLAGADTQYF.

V gene TRBV5-1 combines with J gene TRBJ2-1; D might be TRBD2 (6 bases). V was clipped by 1 base and J by 9 bases, with 14 bases between them. The CDR3 spans 14 residues. Germline V gene lookup returns CDR1 SGHRS and CDR2 YFSETQ. The chain's CDR3 is CASSLKGAGGEQFF. The CDR3 DNA follows: TGCGCCAGCAGCTTGAAAGGGGCCGGGGGTGAGCAGTTCTTC.

V gene TRBV18 combines with J gene TRBJ1-1; 8 nucleotides line up with TRBD1. This CDR3 contains 14 residues. CDR1 is KGHSH and CDR2 is LQKENI in the germline V gene. With V trimmed by 5 bases and J by 6 bases, 8 bases remained unmatched. CDR3 nucleotides: TGTGCCAGCTCAACACAGGGGGGCGACGCTGAAGCTTTCTTT. It translates to CASSTQGGDAEAFF.

The V and J genes are TRBV19 and TRBJ2-7, with D perhaps TRBD1 or TRBD2 (5 bases each). Trimming removed 8 bases at V and 2 bases at J, with 19 bases between. This CDR3 has 15 amino acids. Germline loops: CDR1 LNHDA, CDR2 SQIVND (reference sequence). The CDR3 coding sequence is TGTGCCAGTGCAAGGGGACCGTCGAGCCCCTACGAGCAGTACTTC. As protein: CASARGPSSPYEQYF. Combining the CDR3 with reference TRBV19 and TRBJ2-7 gives the whole variable domain DGGITQSPKYLFRKEGQNVTLSCEQNLNHDAMYWYRQDPGQGLRLIYYSQIVNDFQKGDIAEGYSVSREKKESFPLTVTSAQKNPTAFYLCASARGPSSPYEQYFGPGTRLTVT.

This clone appeared a single time. The chain joins TRBV4-1 to TRBJ2-7; 8 bases match TRBD1. V lost 0 bases to trimming and J lost 6 bases; unmatched junction nucleotides: 13. The CDR3 contains 17 residues. From germline, CDR1 is MGHRA and CDR2 YSYEKL. CDR3 DNA: TGCGCCAGCAGCCAAGATGAGGGGACAGGTCTTCTTATCGAGCAGTACTTC. It encodes CASSQDEGTGLLIEQYF.

The DNA of the CDR3 is TGTGCCTGGAGTCCAATCAGGGTTTACACTGAAGCTTTCTTT. Amino acid sequence: CAWSPIRVYTEAFF. The J gene is TRBJ1-1, the V gene TRBV30; possible D gene TRBD1, 5 bases. The V and J ends lost 2 bases and 3 bases respectively, with 13 bases between them. Germline assignment: CDR1 GTSNPN and CDR2 SVGIG (reference sequence). The CDR3 has 14 amino acids.

Regarding this clone: Likely a read error: the CDR3 ends without its conserved phenylalanine or tryptophan. No DNA is shown, since the ends of the CDR3 on it are uncertain; the CDR3 is the one TCRdb lists. The chain links TRBV21-1 to TRBJ1-6; the table's D call of TRBD1 was not tested on the DNA. TRBV21-1 is a documented pseudogene. The CDR3 is 17 residues long, counting both termini. Here the CDR3 reads CASSKGGPSSYNSPLHL.

V and J are TRBV19 and TRBJ2-2; 7 nucleotides line up with TRBD1. Germline CDR1 reads LNHDA; CDR2 reads SQIVND (reference sequence). The length of the CDR3 is 15 residues. V trimming: 3 bases; J trimming: 3 bases; junction bases outside the gene matches: 4. The CDR3 loop is CASSITGADTGELFF. The CDR3 coding sequence is TGTGCCAGTAGTATTACAGGGGCGGACACCGGGGAGCTGTTTTTT.

The chain employs TRBV27 and TRBJ2-7, with unresolved D. The ends were cut back, 0 bases at V and 5 bases at J, with 17 bases in the middle. Germline lookup yields CDR1 MNHEY and CDR2 SMNVEV (reference sequence). The CDR3 is 16 residues long. The CDR3 region is CASSLSEDTAWNEQYF. The CDR3 coding sequence is TGTGCCAGCAGTTTATCCGAAGACACTGCCTGGAACGAGCAGTACTTC.